This is a list of T cell receptor beta chains from one sample in a study of T cell clones after liver transplantation. The repertoire was sequenced with immunoSEQ multiplex PCR; TCRdb's copy has only in-frame clones and lacks some. The table records 55,000 to 75,000 clones, 70% of them present only once. Sequencing used CD4+ T cells from blood, obtained at the approximately 15-month timepoint. The receptors were sampled from a human patient who received a liver transplant. Part of the T cells may come from the graft donor. The conserved cysteine and the conserved F or W are not part of the CDR3 here. Fields, in order: CDR3 protein, J gene, V gene.

CDR3 protein: ASSPNTENYGYT; J gene: TRBJ1-2; V gene: TRBV18
CDR3 protein: ASSLDGGPYGYT; J gene: TRBJ1-2; V gene: TRBV5-1
CDR3 protein: ASRGTDNAEKLF; J gene: TRBJ1-4; V gene: TRBV2
CDR3 protein: ATSGGYEQY; J gene: TRBJ2-7; V gene: TRBV6-6
CDR3 protein: ASNWGRSSYEQY; J gene: TRBJ2-7; V gene: TRBV5-6
CDR3 protein: ASSLGLASPDTQY; J gene: TRBJ2-3; V gene: TRBV13
CDR3 protein: ASSETPTEAF; J gene: TRBJ1-1; V gene: TRBV6-1
CDR3 protein: ASSLFPAGNTIY; J gene: TRBJ1-3; V gene: TRBV11-2
CDR3 protein: ASRDTGFGNTIY; J gene: TRBJ1-3; V gene: TRBV19
CDR3 protein: ASRILAGGPPGELF; J gene: TRBJ2-2; V gene: TRBV19
CDR3 protein: ASSGDRGLGNQPQH; J gene: TRBJ1-5; V gene: TRBV28
CDR3 protein: ASSGVNEKLF; J gene: TRBJ1-4; V gene: TRBV7-9
CDR3 protein: ASSEGEGSQPQH; J gene: TRBJ1-5; V gene: TRBV2
CDR3 protein: AWSQQGGRETQY; J gene: TRBJ2-5; V gene: TRBV30
CDR3 protein: ASSLGAGSGAGELF; J gene: TRBJ2-2; V gene: TRBV5-1
CDR3 protein: ASSASGGFGDTQY; J gene: TRBJ2-3; V gene: TRBV5-1
CDR3 protein: ASSLAGRTGNEQF; J gene: TRBJ2-1; V gene: TRBV5-4
CDR3 protein: ASSLAEGALSYNSPLH; J gene: TRBJ1-6; V gene: TRBV7-9
CDR3 protein: ASRTRVGETQY; J gene: TRBJ2-5; V gene: TRBV19
CDR3 protein: ASSLEVQGNSPLH; J gene: TRBJ1-6; V gene: TRBV5-8
CDR3 protein: ASSPAGQGAGGNTIY; J gene: TRBJ1-3; V gene: TRBV28
CDR3 protein: ASRTGTGELF; J gene: TRBJ2-2; V gene: TRBV19
CDR3 protein: ASSRNQGNTEAF; J gene: TRBJ1-1; V gene: TRBV7-2
CDR3 protein: ASSSVYSHNEQF; J gene: TRBJ2-1; V gene: TRBV6-5
CDR3 protein: ASSRGTASQETQY; J gene: TRBJ2-5; V gene: TRBV4-1
CDR3 protein: ASSLTGHPYEQY; J gene: TRBJ2-7; V gene: TRBV11-2
CDR3 protein: ASSRDQGTNSPLH; J gene: TRBJ1-6; V gene: TRBV28
CDR3 protein: ASSIGDPNTGELF; J gene: TRBJ2-2; V gene: TRBV19
CDR3 protein: ASSLQGANEKLF; J gene: TRBJ1-4; V gene: TRBV5-4
CDR3 protein: ASSNTRDDYGYT; J gene: TRBJ1-2; V gene: TRBV5-8
CDR3 protein: ASSLRQERYGYT; J gene: TRBJ1-2; V gene: TRBV27
CDR3 protein: ASSFPGSANTGELF; J gene: TRBJ2-2; V gene: TRBV7-2
CDR3 protein: ASTGSGSSTGELF; J gene: TRBJ2-2; V gene: TRBV11-3
CDR3 protein: ASSMTGTNTEAF; J gene: TRBJ1-1; V gene: TRBV6-6
CDR3 protein: ASSFSGGALDTQY; J gene: TRBJ2-3; V gene: TRBV5-1